These T cell receptor beta chains were read from a single sample in a study of vaccination and CD4 T cells after COVID-19. From the PCR reads, TCRdb called clonotypes with MiXCR, one entry per CDR3 protein. The sample comprises just over 15,000 distinct CDR3 sequences, roughly 71% of which are singletons, and roughly 18% rests with the top ten. No antigen has been assigned to these receptors. The material sequenced was CD4+ T cells from blood, cultured in vitro. The receptors were gathered from a human donor who had recovered from COVID-19. Both conserved end residues are part of each CDR3. The order of the fields is D gene, J gene, clone size, V gene, CDR3 protein, CDR3 DNA. A D gene is named only where the DNA matches it firmly. Clone size is not always given. Where it is, it says once, few, many or a class for expanded clones.

NA	TRBJ2-7	once	TRBV7-9	CASSADVLGVEQYF	TGTGCCAGCAGCGCCGACGTACTAGGGGTCGAGCAGTACTTC
NA	TRBJ1-5	NA	TRBV19	CASNRAIPFNQPQHF	TGTGCCAGTAACAGGGCTATCCCGTTTAATCAGCCCCAGCATTTT
NA	TRBJ2-3	NA	TRBV15	CATSRGTGTDTQYF	TGTGCCACCAGCAGAGGGACAGGCACAGATACGCAGTATTTT
NA	TRBJ2-3	NA	TRBV24-1	CATSDFKNEARGVVDTQYF	TGTGCCACCAGTGATTTTAAGAATGAGGCCAGGGGGGTTGTGGATACGCAGTATTTT
NA	TRBJ2-1	NA	TRBV7-2	CASSLKASSYNEQFF	TGTGCCAGCAGCTTAAAGGCGTCCTCCTACAATGAGCAGTTCTTC
NA	TRBJ1-6	NA	TRBV20-1	CSASPLGSRNSPLHF	TGCAGTGCTTCCCCCCTCGGGAGCCGTAATTCACCCCTCCACTTT
NA	TRBJ1-1	NA	TRBV7-9	CASSALRDKWNTEAFF	TGTGCCAGCAGCGCTCTCCGGGACAAGTGGAACACTGAAGCTTTCTTT
TRBD2	TRBJ2-1	NA	TRBV6-5	CASSYSPAGTYNEQFF	TGTGCCAGCAGTTATAGTCCAGCGGGGACCTACAATGAGCAGTTCTTC
TRBD1	TRBJ2-7	few	TRBV20-1	CSARAGYGTGGRDEQYF	TGCAGTGCGCGAGCCGGATACGGGACAGGGGGTAGAGACGAGCAGTACTTC
NA	TRBJ2-7	NA	TRBV7-3	CASSSPASGTYEQYF	TGTGCCAGCAGCTCCCCCGCGAGCGGAACCTACGAGCAGTACTTC